This is a list of T cell receptor beta chains from one sample in a study of cytomegalovirus exposure and HLA in healthy donors. TCRdb's table, derived via immunoSEQ multiplex PCR, lists solely in-frame clones and lacks some. Altogether about 110,000 clones are present, around 80% being singletons, with the ten largest covering 5% to 7.5%. The specimen was PBMCs. The source of these receptors is a man aged 25 to 40 in good health and CMV-seropositive. The CDR3 runs from the conserved cysteine through the conserved F or W. The D gene is left open where the match is weak. The size of a clone is reported for some rows only, either as once, few or many, or as a class for expanded clones.

v_gene	d_gene	j_gene	abundance	CDR3nt	CDR3aa
TRBV7-3	TRBD2	TRBJ2-5	-	TGTGCCAGCAGCCCCACCCAGGCGACTAGCGGGGAAGAGACCCAGTACTTC	CASSPTQATSGEETQYF
TRBV9	TRBD2	TRBJ2-3	few	TGTGCCAGCAGCTTTCAAGCAGGGACTAGCGGGGGCCTCAGCACAGATACGCAGTATTTT	CASSFQAGTSGGLSTDTQYF
TRBV11-2	TRBD1	TRBJ2-1	-	TGTGCCAGCAGCCGGGGACAGGGGGCGTTTTATGAGCAGTTCTTC	CASSRGQGAFYEQFF
TRBV19	-	TRBJ1-5	-	TGTGCCAGTAGTATAGAGGGGAGACAGCCCCAGCATTTT	CASSIEGRQPQHF
TRBV5-6	-	TRBJ2-4	once	TGTGCCAGCAGCGATTCGGGACTCCGGCCTTACTTC	CASSDSGLRPYF
TRBV19	TRBD1	TRBJ2-7	-	TGTGCCAGTAGTAGGGACAGAGACTACGAGCAGTACTTC	CASSRDRDYEQYF
TRBV7-8	-	TRBJ2-5	-	TGTGCCAGCAGCTTATCTACGACAGACAAAGAGACCCAGTACTTC	CASSLSTTDKETQYF
TRBV5-5	-	TRBJ2-7	-	TGTGCCAGCAGCTCGACGGGAAGCTCCTACGAGCAGTACTTC	CASSSTGSSYEQYF
TRBV25-1	-	TRBJ1-1	-	TGTGCCAGCAGTGATCCGACAGGTTTTGAAGCTTTCTTT	CASSDPTGFEAFF
TRBV4-3	-	TRBJ2-3	-	TGCGCCAGCAGCCAGGACTCCACAGATACGCAGTATTTT	CASSQDSTDTQYF
TRBV7-6	TRBD1	TRBJ2-7	-	TGTGCCAGCAGCTCTCCCCGAACGACAGGGGGCTCGGACGAGCAGTACTTC	CASSSPRTTGGSDEQYF
TRBV12-5	TRBD1	TRBJ2-7	-	TGTGCTAGTGGTTTGGTACGACAGGGATACGAGCAGTACTTC	CASGLVRQGYEQYF
TRBV11-3	-	TRBJ1-1	once	TGTGCCAGCAGCTTATATTCGGACACTGAAGCTTTCTTT	CASSLYSDTEAFF
TRBV25-1	-	TRBJ1-2	-	TGTGCCAGCAGTGATTCTCGCAGAAACTATGGCTACACCTTC	CASSDSRRNYGYTF
TRBV7-2	-	TRBJ2-7	-	TGTGCCAGCAGCTTAGTAACAGGTGGGTCGATACCCTACGAGCAGTACTTC	CASSLVTGGSIPYEQYF
TRBV4-2	-	TRBJ2-5	-	TGTGCCAGCAGCCAAGAACAGTTCGGCGGAGGCCAAGAGACCCAGTACTTC	CASSQEQFGGGQETQYF
TRBV5-1	-	TRBJ1-6	-	TGCGCCAGCTCACCAGGGTATGGCCAGGGGAATTCACCCCTCCACTTT	CASSPGYGQGNSPLHF
TRBV13	-	TRBJ1-1	-	TGTGCCAGCAGTCATTTTTATAGTCTGAAGAACACTGAAGCTTTCTTT	CASSHFYSLKNTEAFF
TRBV2	-	TRBJ2-7	-	TGTGCCAGCGACAGCAGCTCCTACGAGCAGTACTTC	CASDSSSYEQYF
TRBV5-5	-	TRBJ1-3	-	TGTGCCAGCAGCGCACTACAGGGAATAGGAGGAAACACCATATATTTT	CASSALQGIGGNTIYF
TRBV11-3	TRBD2	TRBJ2-1	-	TGTGCCAGCAGCTGGCGGACTAGCGGGGTATCGAGCTCCTACAATGAGCAGTTCTTC	CASSWRTSGVSSSYNEQFF
TRBV7-3	-	TRBJ2-1	once	TGTGCCAGCAGCCTGGGGGGGGCGGGGGACAATGAGCAGTTCTTC	CASSLGGAGDNEQFF
TRBV4-1	-	TRBJ1-1	-	TGCGCCAGCAGCCTGTCCGGGACACCAGGCACTGAAGCTTTCTTT	CASSLSGTPGTEAFF
TRBV5-1	-	TRBJ2-1	once	TGCGCCAGCAGCTTGTTCAGTGGAGGGCTTGAGCAGTTCTTC	CASSLFSGGLEQFF
TRBV11-3	-	TRBJ2-7	-	TGTGCCAGCAGCTTTGGGGGGGGGCACTCCTACGAGCAGTACTTC	CASSFGGGHSYEQYF
TRBV19	-	TRBJ2-7	-	TGTGCCAGTAGCCCCCGACAGGTACCCTACGAGCAGTACTTC	CASSPRQVPYEQYF
TRBV15	TRBD1	TRBJ2-5	-	TGTGCCACCAGCAGACCCCGACAGGGCCAAGAGACCCAGTACTTC	CATSRPRQGQETQYF
TRBV6-6	-	TRBJ1-3	-	TGTGCCAGCAGTTACGATAGGCGGAGCTCTGGAAACACCATATATTTT	CASSYDRRSSGNTIYF
TRBV5-6	-	TRBJ1-3	-	TGTGCCAGCAGCTTTCCGGACTGGGGAAACACCATATATTTT	CASSFPDWGNTIYF
TRBV2	TRBD2	TRBJ2-1	-	TGTGCCAGCAGTAAAACTAGCGGGGGGGCGAGGAATGAGCAGTTCTTC	CASSKTSGGARNEQFF
TRBV6-1	-	TRBJ1-5	-	TGTGCCAGCATCATAGGAGGGACCGGCAATCAGCCCCAGCATTTT	CASIIGGTGNQPQHF
TRBV19	TRBD2	TRBJ2-5	-	TGTGCCAGTAGTAAAACCGGACTAGCGGGGGACCCGGAGCCCCAGTACTTC	CASSKTGLAGDPEPQYF
TRBV2	-	TRBJ2-7	-	TGTGCCAGCAGTTTACAATTTCCCCAGTACTTC	CASSLQFPQYF
TRBV7-9	-	TRBJ1-2	-	TGTGCCAGCAGCTTATTACAGGGTGGCTATGGCTACACCTTC	CASSLLQGGYGYTF
TRBV29-1	TRBD1	TRBJ1-4	few	TGCAGCGCAGCTACGGACAGGGAGTATTTGGATGAAAAACTGTTTTTT	CSAATDREYLDEKLFF
TRBV5-1	-	TRBJ1-1	few	TGCGCCAGCAGCCGGGGAGGGCAGGGAAAGGCTGAAGCTTTCTTT	CASSRGGQGKAEAFF
TRBV18	-	TRBJ1-1	-	TGTGCCAGCTCACCACCGGGCCTACGGGGGTGGACTGAAGCTTTCTTT	CASSPPGLRGWTEAFF
TRBV29-1	-	TRBJ2-2	few	TGCAGCGTTGTCCACCGAGACACCGGGGAGCTGTTTTTT	CSVVHRDTGELFF
TRBV19	TRBD1	TRBJ2-7	few	TGTGCCTGCGGGACAGGGCTATTCGACGAGCAGTACTTC	CACGTGLFDEQYF
TRBV4-2	TRBD2	TRBJ2-1	few	TGTGCCAGCAGCCAAGACGGGGGGGCCGGGAATGAGCAGTTCTTC	CASSQDGGAGNEQFF
TRBV4-1	TRBD2	TRBJ2-3	-	TGCGCCAGCAGCCAAGATCAACGTGTCGGCGGGGGAATTGGCACAGATACGCAGTATTTT	CASSQDQRVGGGIGTDTQYF
TRBV15	TRBD1	TRBJ1-4	-	TGTGCCACCAGCAGACCCTCCGGGACAGGGGGTGAAAAACTGTTTTTT	CATSRPSGTGGEKLFF
TRBV9	-	TRBJ2-2	-	TGTGCCAGCAGCGTAGTGCAGGGTCCCACCGGGGAGCTGTTTTTT	CASSVVQGPTGELFF
TRBV10-1	TRBD1	TRBJ2-5	once	TGCGCCAGCAGCGAGAAAGGGGGCTTCGGGGAGACCCAGTACTTC	CASSEKGGFGETQYF
TRBV5-1	TRBD1	TRBJ2-1	-	TGCGCCAGCAGCCCGACGACAGGGAAGCATTCCTACAATGAGCAGTTCTTC	CASSPTTGKHSYNEQFF
TRBV4-2	-	TRBJ2-5	-	TGTGCCAGCAGCCAAGATCCGCAGGGGTGGCAAGAGACCCAGTACTTC	CASSQDPQGWQETQYF
TRBV11-2	-	TRBJ2-5	-	TGTGCCAGCAGCCGCGGGACAGTTGTCGAGACCCAGTACTTC	CASSRGTVVETQYF
TRBV21-1	-	TRBJ2-7	-	TGTGCCAGCAGCTGGACTGGGGTGGACGAGCAGTACTTC	CASSWTGVDEQYF
TRBV7-9	TRBD1	TRBJ2-7	few	TGTGCCAGCAGCTTTCCGGGACAGAGACAGTACTTC	CASSFPGQRQYF
TRBV10-1	-	TRBJ1-4	few	TGCGCCAGCCCCAGCGGCGCAACTAATGAAAAACTGTTTTTT	CASPSGATNEKLFF
TRBV27	-	TRBJ1-6	once	TGTGCCAGCAGTTTCTCAGGGTTTCCCCTCCACTTT	CASSFSGFPLHF